The present T cell receptor (beta chain) was sequenced within a study of CD8+CD57+ T cells in acquired aplastic anemia. Study details: Across the sorted CD4+ and CD8+ cells, DNA amounts averaged approximately 3.1 ug.

The study profiled TCR beta VDJ and CDR3 using genomic DNA as template. TCRdb re-called the reads with MiXCR, one entry per CDR3 protein. The table includes around 150,000 distinct CDR3 sequences, around two fifths detected once. The CDR3 totals 15 residues. V dropped 0 bases and J dropped 4; count of bases not matched to a gene: 2. Germline CDR1 and CDR2: MNHEY and SVGEGT. In its sample, this clonotype was seen many times. The material sequenced was sorted CD4+, CD8+, or CD8+CD57+ T cells (not recorded which) from PBMCs. This receptor was taken from a human donor in good health, serving as a control. This sequence joins TRBV6-2 or TRBV6-3 and TRBJ2-7; 11 bases fit TRBD2. CDR3 protein: CASSYSSGRVYEQYF. CDR3 nucleotide sequence: TGTGCCAGCAGTTACTCTAGCGGGAGGGTTTACGAGCAGTACTTC.